Sequencing of this T cell receptor (beta chain) was carried out in a study of cytomegalovirus exposure and HLA in healthy donors (dated by TCRdb to about 2017). About the full investigation: An earlier analysis of roughly 500 of the donors reported 276 Gb of sequence data and 95 million to 120 million unique TCR beta sequences obtained from some 170 million T cells. Approximately 330 gigabases of sequencing data and about 92 million unique TCR sequences made up an early release that covered several hundred HLA-typed donors. Of the roughly 430 genotyped donors, about 80% fell in the genetic ancestry cluster associated with self-reported Caucasian donors. The study aimed to test whether signatures of past pathogen exposure could be identified by cataloging public T cell receptors. The study profiled the T cell repertoires of about 640 subjects by immunosequencing and related them to cytomegalovirus serostatus. A separate validation cohort of 100 to 150 different subjects was used in addition to the roughly 640-subject first cohort. To predict cytomegalovirus infection status, the study brought together high-throughput TCR immunosequencing, statistical association of individual TCRs with disease status, and machine learning. A later analysis re-analyzed previously published TCR beta repertoires from roughly 600 donors and added high-resolution HLA genotyping to study TCR occurrence patterns. In the later analysis, no new phenotypic data were used to find candidate immune exposures; instead, reliance was placed on TCR beta sequences and their occurrence across donors. An earlier analysis of approximately 640 of the donors applied high-throughput TCR beta sequencing to assess whether each TCR beta V gene segment acted as functional or pseudogenic. Donor age, sex, ethnicity and CMV serostatus were collected together with the repertoire data. In a later genetic analysis, genome-wide SNP genotypes for about 55% of the roughly 700 donors were used, and that subset was treated as a discovery cohort. Every repertoire in the discovery cohort had been generated on one and the same sequencing platform. HLA typing included class I and class II loci at four-digit resolution. The number of typed donors differed by locus: about 620-630 for A, B, C, DRB1 and DQB1; approximately 520 for DQA1; roughly 600 for DPA1; and roughly 490 for DPB1. About five DR-DQ haplotypes were handled as single units for association and clustering because linkage in the cohort was strong. Among about 400 genotyped donors of the cohort, an average of roughly 230,000 unique TCR beta nucleotide sequences was sequenced per donor, of which about 19% were non-productive.

The library was generated by the immunoSEQ multiplex PCR assay. For the multiplex PCR, a mixture combining 60 forward primers for TCR Vbeta segments and 13 reverse primers for TCR Jbeta segments was used. The CDR3 region of rearranged TCR beta genes was amplified from genomic DNA with a multiplex PCR assay. Amplified TCR beta libraries were sequenced as 87-base-pair reads on the Illumina HiSeq System. Per the authors' processing: A later analysis counted 75 million to 100 million unique TCR beta chains across the 650 to 700 repertoires, and 9 million to 14 million of these chains were shared by at least two donors. Raw reads were error-corrected and collapsed into unique sequences with a nearest-neighbor algorithm that merged closely related sequences to remove PCR and sequencing errors. V, D and J gene segments were assigned by aligning CDR3 sequences to IMGT reference sequences. For a sequence to be retained, a match of at least six nucleotides to both a V gene segment and a J gene segment was required. A rearrangement counted as productive if the CDR3 had no stop codons and remained in frame with V and J, and every other rearrangement counted as non-productive. Following IMGT convention, CDR3 was defined as the stretch from the second conserved V-encoded cysteine to the conserved J-encoded phenylalanine. Sequences without an unambiguous match to a single V gene segment were excluded from the earlier analysis of over 500 of the donors. In an earlier analysis of approximately 560 of the donors, a V segment was called functional when productive rearrangements were above 56.7%, and segregating when the standard deviation between donors exceeded 5%. A statistical classification framework was built to diagnose cytomegalovirus status from the catalog of TCR beta chain sequences. In a later analysis, V and J genes were assigned by comparing TCR nucleotide sequences against IMGT/GENE-DB human TR gene sequences. A later analysis assigned CDR3 sequences and most-parsimonious VDJ recombination scenarios with the TCRdist pipeline. A later analysis defined each TCR beta chain by its CDR3 amino acid sequence plus V-gene family, and excluded reads lacking a unique V-gene family. A later analysis removed over 500 highly shared, low-generation-probability nucleotide sequences to deal with suspected cross-contamination and a sequencing artifact. In a later analysis, a clonal expansion index for each public chain was calculated from normalized within-repertoire ranks of inferred template counts. In a later analysis, generation probabilities were computed with a VDJ recombination model fitted to out-of-frame rearrangements, and the resulting probabilities were checked against IGoR. Hypergeometric tests were used in a later analysis to score TCR-TCR, TCR-HLA and TCR-CMV co-occurrence, with a repertoire-size bias correction applied to the TCR pairs. In a later analysis, false discovery rates were estimated by permuting HLA or CMV assignments 20 times. In a later analysis, co-occurring TCRs were grouped with DBSCAN, and TCRdist sequence similarity was added when clustering was performed within HLA-allele-positive subsets. Co-occurrence clustering excluded repertoires with fewer than 30,000 or more than 120,000 public chains, plus five with anomalous nucleotide sharing. Not all clones reach the TCRdb copy of this immuneACCESS table, which keeps in-frame sequences only. Checked studies attribute under half of the gap to unresolved V genes and leave the rest unexplained. V and J calls and clone size come straight from that table; D and trimming were deduced from the DNA. The sample table includes 60,000 to 70,000 clones. The ten largest clones take up roughly 15% of the sample.

The cohort comprised fewer than 700 healthy bone marrow donors. At the time of sampling, all cohort members were nominally healthy, though unrecorded immune exposures were likely present. The donor tested CMV seronegative and was one of the 352 seronegative cohort members. Each donor provided a peripheral blood sample, and peripheral blood mononuclear cells were used for TCR beta sequencing. The Qiagen DNeasy Blood Extraction Kit was used to extract genomic DNA from the blood cell samples. What the research found in general, with its limitations: Roughly uniform sequencing depth across donors was assumed in presence/absence analyses, although this assumption may not hold. A further reported finding was that TCR beta sequences accurately predicted the HLA-A and HLA-B alleles for most subjects in the first cohort. A later analysis found that HLA-associated TCR beta chains were more clonally expanded and had lower generation probabilities than equally common non-associated chains. In vitro tests confirmed that a few of the cytomegalovirus-associated TCR beta chains recognize cytomegalovirus antigens. Because counts were too low, more than 15 rarely observed V segments, including chromosome 9 orphons, were excluded from the earlier analysis of around 640 of the donors. Linkage disequilibrium might explain the correlated functional status among segregating V segments, but an unknown experimental factor could not be ruled out. Most TCR sequences were seen in very few donors, while some public TCRs were found in many individuals. A later genetic analysis associated a missense DCLRE1C variant with V-gene and J-gene trimming of TCR beta chains, and an independent cohort replicated the association. In an earlier analysis of a few hundred of the donors, most TCR beta V segments were observed in productive rearrangements about 90% or about 30% of the time, broadly matching IMGT annotations. HLA typing was unavailable for some donors at each locus, so association tests used only the typed subset. When HLA alleles, especially DR and DQ, strongly co-occurred, attributing TCR associations to individual alleles was difficult. The authors suggested that the approach could potentially be generalized to other disease states and immunological phenotypes. A later analysis found that most CMV-associated TCR beta chains appeared HLA-restricted, with HLA associations seemingly driven largely by CMV exposure. Cytomegalovirus status was reported to be diagnosed by the classifier with high specificity and sensitivity in both the original and validation cohorts. CMV serostatus was the only immune exposure information available for the cohort. A cluster of highly shared sequence variants was judged likely to represent a technical artifact of the sequencing pipeline. In a later analysis, several top co-occurrence clusters were reported to appear linked to parvovirus B19, influenza, CMV and Epstein-Barr virus. In a later genetic analysis, fewer N-insertions in productive TCRs were reported among donors in an Asian-associated ancestry cluster than the approximately 670-donor mean. Some IMGT-functional V segments, including TRBV6-2 and TRBV6-3, could not be told apart with the 87-base-pair reads, so those segments were excluded. In this cohort, only TCR beta chains were sequenced, and detectable features were limited by the absence of alpha or paired-chain data. In a later analysis, the rate of TCR association differed among HLA loci, with DRB1 alleles having the most associated TCRs and HLA-C alleles having the fewest. At a false discovery rate of 0.05, a later analysis linked fewer than 20,000 TCR beta sequences to specific HLA alleles. The study listed approximately 160 TCR beta chains as associated with cytomegalovirus.

Turning to this clone: This clone's antigen is unknown.

V ends up 0 bases short and J 3 bases short, with an unmatched junction base count of 10. The CDR3 measures 17 amino acids from cysteine to phenylalanine. The sequence is cut down to CDR3 DNA, 51 bases in frame from base 1. The germline V gene (reference sequence) yields SGHKS for CDR1 and YYEKEE for CDR2. This clonotype originated in a boy aged 5-17 years in good health and CMV-seronegative. The chain joins TRBV5-5 to TRBJ2-7; the junction holds 9 bases that match TRBD2. Material: PBMCs. The CDR3 sequence is CASSLGLAGRTYYEQYF. The DNA is TGTGCCAGCAGCTTGGGGCTAGCGGGACGTACTTACTACGAGCAGTACTTC.